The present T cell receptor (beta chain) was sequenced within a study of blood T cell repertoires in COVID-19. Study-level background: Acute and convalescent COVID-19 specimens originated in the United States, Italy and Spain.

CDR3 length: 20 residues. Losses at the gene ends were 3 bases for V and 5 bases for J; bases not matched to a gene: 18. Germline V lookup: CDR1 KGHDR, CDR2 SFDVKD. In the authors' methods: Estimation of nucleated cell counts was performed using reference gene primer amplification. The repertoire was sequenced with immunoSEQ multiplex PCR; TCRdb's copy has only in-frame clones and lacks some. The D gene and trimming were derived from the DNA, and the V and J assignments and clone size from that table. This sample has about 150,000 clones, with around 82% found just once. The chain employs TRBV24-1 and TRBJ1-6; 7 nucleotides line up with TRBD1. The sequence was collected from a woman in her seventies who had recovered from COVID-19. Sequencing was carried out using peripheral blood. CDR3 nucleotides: TGTGCCACCAGTGATGGGCCCCGGGACAGCCTCCCTGGGGATAATTCACCCCTCCACTTT. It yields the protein CATSDGPRDSLPGDNSPLHF.